This T cell receptor (beta chain) stems from a study of control samples from healthy donors and cancer patients. TCRdb's copy holds only in-frame clones and misses some; the assay was immunoSEQ multiplex PCR. The sample consists of about 47,000 clones, 80% of them appearing once. This clone was recorded once. After removal of 0 bases from V and 5 bases from J, the junction contained 3 bases not matched to a gene. Germline CDR1 and CDR2: SGHRS and YFSETQ. The CDR3 extends over 16 amino acids. V is TRBV5-1 and J is TRBJ2-2; TRBD2 matches 11 bases. The TCR was taken from a man in his 70s in good health. What was sequenced was blood. In DNA, the CDR3 is TGCGCCAGCAGCTTGGACGCTAGCGGGGGGACCGGGGAGCTGTTTTTT. Translation: CASSLDASGGTGELFF.